This passage covers 14 T cell receptor beta chains from one sample sequenced in a study of cytomegalovirus exposure and HLA in healthy donors. Use of 60 Vbeta and 13 Jbeta primers characterized the PCR. Sequencing was performed with immunoSEQ multiplex PCR; in TCRdb, only in-frame clones are kept and a portion is missing. The sample includes under 200,000 clones, around 78% of them seen just once. Material: PBMCs. All receptors come from a man aged 35 to 55 in good health and CMV-seronegative.

On this clone itself: One junction end does not reproduce the germline sequence, and a read error may be involved. The chain combines TRBV7-9 with TRBJ1-1, with no clear D. The CDR3 loop spans 15 amino acids. Germline V gene lookup returns CDR1 SEHNR and CDR2 FQNEAQ (reference sequence). The CDR3 spells CSSTYRGGTNTEAFF. Here the CDR3 DNA reads TGTTCCAGCACCTACCGGGGAGGTACGAACACTGAAGCTTTCTTT.

This sequence joins TRBV4-1 and TRBJ1-2; D may be TRBD1 (5 bases). Per germline, CDR1 MGHRA and CDR2 YSYEKL. V lost 3 bases, J lost 8 bases, and 25 bases lay in between. The CDR3 runs to 17 residues. CDR3 residues: CASSQVTGVGTALGYTF. The CDR3 nucleotides are TGCGCCAGCAGCCAGGTAACGGGGGTCGGAACCGCCTTAGGCTACACCTTC.

The chain is built from TRBV27 and TRBJ2-7; TRBD2 matches 9 bases. V shed 6 bases, J shed 3 bases, and the junction held 6 bases outside the gene matches. The V gene's germline CDR1 is MNHEY and CDR2 SMNVEV (reference sequence). The CDR3 is 14 residues long. CDR3: CASRRLADSYEQYF. In DNA form, the CDR3 reads TGTGCCAGCAGAAGACTAGCGGATAGCTACGAGCAGTACTTC.

The chain uses TRBV6-1 and TRBJ2-7, with D tentatively TRBD2 (7 bases). Looked up from germline, CDR1 is MNHNS and CDR2 is SASEGT. V lost 0 bases, J lost 3 bases, and 18 bases lay in between. The CDR3 length is 17 residues. CDR3 in DNA: TGTGCCAGCAGTGAAGCGCGGGGGTTGAGGGGGAACTACGAGCAGTACTTC. It is translated as CASSEARGLRGNYEQYF.

This rearrangement joins TRBV7-3 to TRBJ2-2, with D possibly matching TRBD1 (5 bases). The CDR3 covers 15 residues. Germline lookup yields CDR1 SGHTA and CDR2 FQGTGA. Trimming left V 1 base short and J 3 bases short, with 9 bases between. CDR3 loop: CASSLMDTYTGELFF. The CDR3 DNA reads TGTGCCAGCAGCTTAATGGACACTTACACCGGGGAGCTGTTTTTT.

This chain uses TRBV11-3 with TRBJ2-2; D is uncertain. From germline, CDR1 is SGHNT and CDR2 YENEEA. The CDR3 sequence is 12 residues long. The germline V and J ends were trimmed by 5 bases and 5 bases, with 6 bases remaining between them. The CDR3 bases are TGTGCCAGCAGCCCCAGGACCGGGGAGCTGTTTTTT. Encoded protein: CASSPRTGELFF. The whole variable domain, remainder taken from reference TRBV11-3 and TRBJ2-2, is EAGVVQSPRYKIIEKKQPVAFWCNPISGHNTLYWYLQNLGQGPELLIRYENEEAVDDSQLPKDRFSAERLKGVDSTLKIQPAELGDSAVYLCASSPRTGELFFGEGSRLTVL.

In its sample, this clone was seen a few times. This chain joins TRBV15 and TRBJ1-2; 7 nucleotides agree with TRBD1. The germline V gene encodes CDR1 LNHNV and CDR2 YYDKDF (reference sequence). This CDR3 spans 16 amino acids. Germline trimming cut 0 bases from V and 7 bases from J; bases unmatched to any gene: 11. CDR3: CATSRDEPGQTGGYTF. DNA of the CDR3: TGTGCCACCAGCAGAGATGAGCCGGGACAGACGGGTGGCTACACCTTC. Based on the CDR3 plus reference TRBV15 and TRBJ1-2, the full variable domain is DAMVIQNPRYQVTQFGKPVTLSCSQTLNHNVMYWYQQKSSQAPKLLFHYYDKDFNNEADTPDNFQSRRPNTSFCFLDIRSPGLGDTAMYLCATSRDEPGQTGGYTFGSGTRLTVV.

This clone appeared a single time. The CDR3 DNA sequence: TGTGCCAGCAGTACCGTCCGGAGCTCCTATAATTCACCCCTCCACTTT. Amino acids: CASSTVRSSYNSPLHF. The rearrangement uses TRBV28 and TRBJ1-6; D call uncertain. Germline CDR1 is MDHEN and CDR2 is SYDVKM. The CDR3 length is 16 residues. Trimming took 5 bases from V and 0 from J, leaving 11 bases between them.

The chain uses TRBV5-6 and TRBJ2-7, with D perhaps matching TRBD2 (5 bases). CDR3 length: 14 residues. CDR1 SGHDT and CDR2 YYEEEE come from the germline V gene. V was cut by 1 base and J by 3 bases, with 11 bases left in between. The CDR3 DNA reads TGTGCCAGCAGCTTGTCCCCCGGGGACTACGAGCAGTACTTC. Its protein is CASSLSPGDYEQYF.

This clone was observed a few times. This rearrangement joins TRBV7-9 to TRBJ1-6; possibly TRBD1 for D (6 bases). CDR1 and CDR2 (germline): SEHNR, FQNEAQ (reference sequence). The CDR3 totals 15 residues. V was shortened by 1 base and J by 10 bases, with 14 bases between the two germline ends. CDR3 region: CASSLEGVFGSPLHF. The DNA of the CDR3 is TGTGCCAGCAGCTTAGAGGGGGTTTTTGGCTCACCCCTCCACTTT.

V and J are TRBV6-1 and TRBJ2-7, with a weak D call TRBD1 (7 bases). Germline V gene lookup returns CDR1 MNHNS and CDR2 SASEGT. The V gene lost 1 base and the J gene lost 7 bases, with 14 bases spanning the gap. The length of the CDR3 is 14 residues. DNA of the CDR3: TGTGCCAGCAGTGAAGGCGGGACAGTTGAGGAGCAGTACGTC. Translating gives CASSEGGTVEEQYV.

The rearrangement uses TRBV6-1 and TRBJ2-7; tentative D call: TRBD2 (5 bases). This CDR3 contains 14 residues. Germline CDR1 is MNHNS and CDR2 is SASEGT. The ends were cut back, 3 bases at V and 5 bases at J, with 14 bases in the middle. CDR3 in amino acids: CASSELSGENEQYV. The CDR3 region has the DNA TGTGCCAGCAGTGAGTTGAGCGGCGAAAACGAGCAGTACGTC.

The V call is TRBV20-1, the J call TRBJ2-7; perhaps TRBD1 as D (6 bases). CDR1 and CDR2 from the germline V gene are DFQATT and SNEGSKA (reference sequence). The CDR3 covers 11 residues. The V gene lost 2 bases and the J gene lost 5 bases, with 7 bases spanning the gap. CDR3 in amino acids: CSARRGNEQYF. CDR3 DNA sequence: TGCAGTGCTAGAAGGGGGAACGAGCAGTACTTC.

In its sample, this clone was seen once. The gene calls are TRBV6-1 and TRBJ1-4; TRBD1 aligns across 10 bases. CDR1 is MNHNS and CDR2 is SASEGT in the germline V gene. The CDR3 has 14 residues. With V trimmed by 5 bases and J by 6 bases, 3 bases remained unmatched. CDR3 DNA: TGTGCCAGCAGTTTGGGGACAGGGGATGAAAAACTGTTTTTT. The encoded protein is CASSLGTGDEKLFF.